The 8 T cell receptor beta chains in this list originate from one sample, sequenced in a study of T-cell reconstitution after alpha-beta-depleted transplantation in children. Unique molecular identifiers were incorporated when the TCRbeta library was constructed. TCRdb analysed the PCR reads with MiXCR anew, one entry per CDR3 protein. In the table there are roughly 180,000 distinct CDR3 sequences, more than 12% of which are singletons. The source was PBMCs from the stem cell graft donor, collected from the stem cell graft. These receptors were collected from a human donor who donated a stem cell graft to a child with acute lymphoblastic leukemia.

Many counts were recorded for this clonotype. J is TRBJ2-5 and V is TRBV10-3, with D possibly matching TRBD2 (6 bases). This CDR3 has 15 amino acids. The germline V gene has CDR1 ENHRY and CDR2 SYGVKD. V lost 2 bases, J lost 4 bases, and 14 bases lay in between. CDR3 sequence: CAISENPGAGETQYF. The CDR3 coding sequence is TGTGCCATCAGTGAGAATCCGGGAGCGGGAGAGACCCAGTACTTC.

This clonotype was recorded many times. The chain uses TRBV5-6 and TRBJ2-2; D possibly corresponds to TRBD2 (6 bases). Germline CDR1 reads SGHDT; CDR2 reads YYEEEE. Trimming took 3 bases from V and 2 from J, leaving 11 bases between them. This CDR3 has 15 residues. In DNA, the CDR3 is TGTGCCAGCAGCTGGGACTTTTTCAACACCGGGGAGCTGTTTTTT. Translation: CASSWDFFNTGELFF.

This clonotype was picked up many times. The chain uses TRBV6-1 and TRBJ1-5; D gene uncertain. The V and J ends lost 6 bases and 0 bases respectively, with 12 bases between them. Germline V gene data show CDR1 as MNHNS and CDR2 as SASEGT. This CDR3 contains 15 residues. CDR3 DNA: TGTGCCAGCAGGGAGGCGGGGTTTAGCAATCAGCCCCAGCATTTT. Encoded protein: CASREAGFSNQPQHF.

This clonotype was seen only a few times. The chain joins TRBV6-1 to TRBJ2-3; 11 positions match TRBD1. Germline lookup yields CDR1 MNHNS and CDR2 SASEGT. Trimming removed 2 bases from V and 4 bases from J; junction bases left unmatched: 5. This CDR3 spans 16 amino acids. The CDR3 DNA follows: TGTGCCAGCAGTGAATTTTCGGGACAGGGGGCAGATACGCAGTATTTT. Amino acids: CASSEFSGQGADTQYF.

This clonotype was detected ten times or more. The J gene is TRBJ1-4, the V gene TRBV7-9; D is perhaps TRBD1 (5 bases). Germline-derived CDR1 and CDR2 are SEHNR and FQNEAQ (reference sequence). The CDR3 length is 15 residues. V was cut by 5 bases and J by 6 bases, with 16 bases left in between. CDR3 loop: CASSTTGTAYEKLFF. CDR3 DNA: TGTGCCAGCAGCACCACCGGGACGGCTTATGAAAAACTGTTTTTT. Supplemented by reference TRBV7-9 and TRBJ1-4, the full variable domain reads DTGVSQNPRHKITKRGQNVTFRCDPISEHNRLYWYRQTLGQGPEFLTYFQNEAQLEKSRLLSDRFSAERPKGSFSTLEIQRTEQGDSAMYLCASSTTGTAYEKLFFGSGTQLSVL.

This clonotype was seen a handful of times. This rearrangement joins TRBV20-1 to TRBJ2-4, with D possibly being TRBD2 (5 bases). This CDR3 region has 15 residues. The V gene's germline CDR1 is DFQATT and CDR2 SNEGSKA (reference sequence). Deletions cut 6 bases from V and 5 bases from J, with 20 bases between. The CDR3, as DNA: TGCAGTGCCATTAGGGCAAGCGGAGGACAAAACATTCAGTACTTC. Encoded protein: CSAIRASGGQNIQYF.

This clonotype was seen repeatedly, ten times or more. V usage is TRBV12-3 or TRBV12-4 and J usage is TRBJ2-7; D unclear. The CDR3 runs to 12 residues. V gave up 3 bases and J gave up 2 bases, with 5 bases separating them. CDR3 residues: CASSFQTYEQYF. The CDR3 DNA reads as TGTGCCAGCAGTTTTCAAACCTACGAGCAGTACTTC.

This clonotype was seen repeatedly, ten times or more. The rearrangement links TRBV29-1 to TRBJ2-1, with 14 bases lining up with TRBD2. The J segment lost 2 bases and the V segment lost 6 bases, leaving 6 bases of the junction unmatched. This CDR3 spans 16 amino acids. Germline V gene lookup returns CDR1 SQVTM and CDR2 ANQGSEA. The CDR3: CSVLGLAGAAYNEQFF. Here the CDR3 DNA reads TGCAGCGTCCTGGGACTAGCGGGAGCCGCCTACAATGAGCAGTTCTTC.